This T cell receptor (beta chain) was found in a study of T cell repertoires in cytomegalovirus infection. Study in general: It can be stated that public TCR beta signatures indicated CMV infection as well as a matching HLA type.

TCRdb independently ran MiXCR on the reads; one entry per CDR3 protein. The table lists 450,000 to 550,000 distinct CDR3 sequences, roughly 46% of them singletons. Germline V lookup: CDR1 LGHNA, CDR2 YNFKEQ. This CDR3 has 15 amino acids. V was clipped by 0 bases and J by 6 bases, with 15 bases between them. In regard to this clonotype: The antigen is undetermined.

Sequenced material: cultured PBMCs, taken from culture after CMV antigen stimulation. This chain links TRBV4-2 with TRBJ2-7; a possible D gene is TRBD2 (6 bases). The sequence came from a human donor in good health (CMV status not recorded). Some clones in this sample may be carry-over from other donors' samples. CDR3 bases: TGTGCCAGCAGCCAAGAACCCGGGACTCCTGGCGAGCAGTACTTC. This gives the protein CASSQEPGTPGEQYF.